This record looks at one T cell receptor beta chain sequence and its context. Its cognate antigen has yet to be identified. The CDR3 end is not reached by the read, which stops 3 residues before it; the germline J gene fills it in. This record belongs to a study of T cells in women clearing cervical HPV infection (dated 2018 in TCRdb). Regarding the study in general: Cases were approximately 25 women with histologically confirmed HPV16-related CIN3 or worse, including a couple of invasive cancers. The controls were 25 women whose single incident HPV16 infection cleared within 12 months with no development of precancer or cancer. Among cases, blood sampling occurred a median of about 150 days after lesion detection, with an interquartile range of roughly 90 to 200 days. An exploratory proof-of-principle case-control study, nested within the Guanacaste HPV Natural History Study in Costa Rica, was conducted to compare TCR repertoires across cervical HPV16 outcomes. Since HLA typing was available for only a few women, HLA type could not be ruled out as a confounder. The parent cohort enrolled 10,000 or so women aged 18 or older in Guanacaste, Costa Rica, during about 1992 to 1995 and followed them for approximately seven years. Cases and controls were matched on year of sample collection and on age within five years. Blood from cases was collected at the visit at which the lesion was first identified, whereas blood from controls was collected once infection was no longer detected. Cases had a median age of almost 35 years and controls had a median age of about 41, with no significant differences in baseline characteristics. As quality controls, five blinded duplicates were added to each group, bringing the total to about 60 samples made up of roughly 50 participants and 10 or so replicates. Results and caveats for the whole study, not just this receptor: Because the number of T cells per sample was unknown, the richness differences could reflect varying T-cell content rather than repertoire biology. Random forest classifiers combining richness and V gene abundances distinguished cases from controls with an estimated AUC of about 0.8. CIN3+ cases had significantly higher TCR repertoire richness than controls across sequencing depths, but evenness did not differ between the groups. The cross-sectional design could not show whether the associations came before the infection or were a result of it, and neither effector/memory subsets nor HPV-specific T cells were isolated. Lower TRBV6-7 relative abundance was observed in cases than in controls (about 0.1% versus 0.15%; Bonferroni P = 0.0008).

Every participant had a single incident cervical HPV16 infection, and prevalent HPV16 infections were excluded. Cervical HPV DNA was detected with MY09/MY11 PCR, and genotyping was done with dot-blot hybridization. Approximately 16 mL of heparinized blood were centrifuged, and the buffy coat was aliquoted, frozen at -30°C, then stored at -80°C. Genomic DNA was extracted from buffy coat specimens using QIAGEN kits. V loses 0 bases, J loses 6 bases, and the germline ends lie 16 bases apart. The CDR3, from cysteine to phenylalanine, totals 16 residues. The DNA shown is the part of the CDR3 that was read: 39 bases, in frame from base 1. The germline V gene supplies CDR1 SGHRS and CDR2 YFSETQ. The immunoSEQ assay used multiplex PCR to amplify TCR beta CDR3 regions from an average of roughly 1.2 ug of genomic DNA per sample. The assay corrected primer bias using a complete synthetic TCR repertoire to establish an amplification baseline. The amplicons were sequenced on the Illumina platform. On the authors' methods: Error correction of the sequences involved clustering with frequency ratios plus a modified nearest-neighbor algorithm, after which the sequences were analyzed in the immunoSEQ Analyzer using IMGT gene definitions. At each rarefaction depth, TCR richness and evenness were averaged over 20 rarefaction repeats, and samples with fewer sequences than the depth were excluded. Relative abundances of V, D and J genes were compared between groups using Wilcoxon rank sum tests, with FDR correction applied. In the blinded duplicates, the intraclass correlation was around 96% for TCR richness and averaged around 78% across over 65 gene segments. In its TCRdb copy, this immuneACCESS table keeps in-frame sequences only and misses some clones. Where compared with another copy, unresolved V genes explain less than half of these, and the others have no known cause. The V and J calls and clone size come from that table; D and trimming were worked out from the DNA. The sample table on file contains roughly 31,000 clones. The ten top clones hold approximately 7.5% of the sample.

Sequencing was carried out using blood buffy coat. The chain was built from TRBV5-1 and TRBJ1-5; TRBD1 might be the D gene, on 6 matching bases. The clonotype comes from a woman aged 18 to 75 with a cervical HPV16 infection that either progressed to CIN3+ or cleared (not recorded which). The CDR3 bases that were read are TGCGCCAGCAGCTTGGACGTTTCGGGGGGCGGTCAGCCC. Translated, it gives CASSLDVSGGGQP. The CDR3 in full is CASSLDVSGGGQPQHF. Where the CDR3 stops, the reference TRBV5-1 and TRBJ1-5 genes take over; the full variable domain is KAGVTQTPRYLIKTRGQQVTLSCSPISGHRSVSWYQQTPGQGLQFLFEYFSETQRNKGNFPGRFSGRQFSNSRSEMNVSTLELGDSALYLCASSLDVSGGGQPQHFGDGTRLSIL.